This T cell receptor beta chain came from a study of T cell repertoires and leukemia-associated antigens (dated by TCRdb to between 2018 and 2020). With regard to the full study: Around 15 million effective reads were obtained overall, with each sample giving about 5.1 to 7 million read pairs and roughly 3 to 5.0 million effective reads. Using in vitro peptide stimulation of healthy T cells, the study set out to figure out what antigen is recognized by a TCR Vbeta21 clone that had previously been found in CML patients.

Total RNA was extracted from the cultured T cells using TRIzol reagent. TCRbeta libraries were amplified from RNA using 5' rapid amplification of cDNA ends (5'RACE). Before sequencing, library concentration and integrity were assessed using Qubit, an Agilent instrument, and quantitative PCR. Sequencing of qualified libraries was performed on Illumina HiSeq or MiSeq by a commercial service provider. Regarding the original processing steps: TCR sequences in each sample were identified using MiXCR version 1.8.2. To qualify, a clone needed a CDR3 longer than four amino acids, an in-frame nucleotide length, and no stop codon. A read containing the complete CDR3 structure was counted as an effective read. Validation of expanded clones was performed by RT-PCR with 24 Vbeta primers, GeneScan spectratyping, and Sanger sequencing. TCRdb reprocessing: public reads trimmed at Q25 with fastp, clones called with MiXCR, in-frame beta chains kept. Every distinct CDR3 protein forms one entry, paired with its most common genes and DNA. TCRdb's processing, not the study's, gives the V and J calls here. For this sample there are 7,500 to 10,000 distinct CDR3 sequences; 43% appear just once. Clones ranked in the top ten supply approximately 60% of the sample.

As a first step, CD3+ T cells were rested overnight at 2.5 million to 3 million cells/mL in RPMI 1640 lacking fetal bovine serum. MACS immunomagnetic beads were used according to the manufacturer's instructions to isolate CD3+ T cells from PBMCs. A remark on this clonotype: No antigen is known for it. No per-base quality is available; no much larger clone lies one base away.

What the study reported, not specific to this receptor: Numbers of Vbeta genes (approximately 65), Jbeta genes (approximately 15), VDJ rearrangements and unique CDR3s did not differ significantly among the four groups. The antigen specificity and function of the expanded clones were not directly tested, and further investigation of both was required.

The CDR3 measures 18 amino acids from cysteine to phenylalanine. Only CDR3 DNA remains: 54 bases, in frame from the first base. Between the V and J ends, shortened by 4 bases and 0 bases respectively, the junction contains 16 bases. Per the germline V gene (reference sequence), MNHNY is the CDR1 and SVGAGI is the CDR2. Rearrangement joined TRBV6-6 to TRBJ2-6, with TRBD1 tentatively as D gene (5 bases match). This sequence was found in a female donor in good health. The sequencing sample was made of CD3+ T cells sorted from blood and cultured. The CDR3 is CASSSLSTVSSGANVLTF. Read as DNA, the sequence is TGTGCCAGCAGTTCTCTATCGACAGTTAGCTCTGGGGCCAACGTCCTGACTTTC.